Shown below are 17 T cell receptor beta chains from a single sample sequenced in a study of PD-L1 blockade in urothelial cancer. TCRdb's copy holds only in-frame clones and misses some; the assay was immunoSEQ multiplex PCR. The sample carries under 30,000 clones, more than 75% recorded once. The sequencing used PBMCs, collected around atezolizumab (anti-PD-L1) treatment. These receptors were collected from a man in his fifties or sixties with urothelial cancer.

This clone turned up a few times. The CDR3 loop is CASSEVWREETQYF. CDR3 sequence (DNA): TGTGCCAGCAGTGAAGTCTGGAGGGAAGAGACCCAGTACTTC. J is TRBJ2-5 and V is TRBV6-1, with D possibly matching TRBD2 (6 bases). The CDR3 sequence is 14 residues long. Germline loops: CDR1 MNHNS, CDR2 SASEGT. Trimming took off 1 base at V and 3 bases at J, with 9 bases between the two ends.

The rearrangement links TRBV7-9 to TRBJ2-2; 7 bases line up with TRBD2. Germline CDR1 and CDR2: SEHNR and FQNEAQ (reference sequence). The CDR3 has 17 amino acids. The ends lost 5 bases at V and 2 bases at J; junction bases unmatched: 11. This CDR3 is CASSTRGVGINTGELFF. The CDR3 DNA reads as TGTGCCAGCAGCACCCGGGGGGTCGGGATTAACACCGGGGAGCTGTTTTTT.

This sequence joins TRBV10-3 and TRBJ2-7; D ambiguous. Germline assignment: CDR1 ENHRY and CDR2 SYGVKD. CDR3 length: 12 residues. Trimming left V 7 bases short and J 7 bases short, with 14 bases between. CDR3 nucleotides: TGTGCCATCACCCCCACCACCGGGGAGCAGTACTTC. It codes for CAITPTTGEQYF.

CDR3 DNA: TGCGCCAGCAGCCGAGTGACAGAAACCTACGAGCAGTACTTC. Amino acids: CASSRVTETYEQYF. The chain carries TRBV4-3 and TRBJ2-7, with a weak D call TRBD1 (5 bases). The CDR3 length is 14 residues. V shed 4 bases and J shed 2 bases, with 12 bases lying between them. CDR1 and CDR2 (germline): LGHNA, YSLEER.

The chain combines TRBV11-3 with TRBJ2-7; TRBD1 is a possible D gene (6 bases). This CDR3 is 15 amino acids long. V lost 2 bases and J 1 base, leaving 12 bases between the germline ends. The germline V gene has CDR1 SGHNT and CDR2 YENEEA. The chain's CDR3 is CASSLKTGPSYEQYF. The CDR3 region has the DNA TGTGCCAGCAGCTTAAAGACAGGCCCTTCCTACGAGCAGTACTTC.

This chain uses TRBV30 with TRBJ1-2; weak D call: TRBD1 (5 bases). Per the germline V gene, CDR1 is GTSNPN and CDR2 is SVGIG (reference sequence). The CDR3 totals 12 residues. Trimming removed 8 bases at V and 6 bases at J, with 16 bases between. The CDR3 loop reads CALTQGKDGYTF. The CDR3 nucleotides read TGTGCCCTGACCCAGGGAAAGGATGGCTACACCTTC.

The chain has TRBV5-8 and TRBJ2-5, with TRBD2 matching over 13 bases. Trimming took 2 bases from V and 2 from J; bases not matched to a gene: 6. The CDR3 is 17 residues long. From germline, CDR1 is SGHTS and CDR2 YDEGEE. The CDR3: CASSLSLAGGRQETQYF. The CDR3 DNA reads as TGTGCCAGCAGCTTATCACTAGCGGGGGGGCGGCAAGAGACCCAGTACTTC.

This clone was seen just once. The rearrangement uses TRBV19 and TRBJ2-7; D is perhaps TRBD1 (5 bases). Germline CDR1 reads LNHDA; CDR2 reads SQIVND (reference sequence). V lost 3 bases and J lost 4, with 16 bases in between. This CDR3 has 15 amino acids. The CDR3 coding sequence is TGTGCCAGTAGTATGAACCCAGGGCCGCCTTACGAGCAGTACTTC. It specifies CASSMNPGPPYEQYF.

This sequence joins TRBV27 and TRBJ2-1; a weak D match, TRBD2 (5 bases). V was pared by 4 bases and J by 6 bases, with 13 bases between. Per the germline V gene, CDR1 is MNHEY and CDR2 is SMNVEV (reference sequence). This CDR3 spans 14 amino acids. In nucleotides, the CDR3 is TGTGCCAGCAGTTCGATCGGGGAAGGCAATGAGCAGTTCTTC. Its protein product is CASSSIGEGNEQFF.

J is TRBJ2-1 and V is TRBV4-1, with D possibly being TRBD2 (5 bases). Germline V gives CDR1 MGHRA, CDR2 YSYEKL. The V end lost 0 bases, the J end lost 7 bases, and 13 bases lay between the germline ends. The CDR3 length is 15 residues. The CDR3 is CASSQDNGVRNEQFF. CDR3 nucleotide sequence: TGCGCCAGCAGCCAAGATAACGGGGTCAGGAATGAGCAGTTCTTC.

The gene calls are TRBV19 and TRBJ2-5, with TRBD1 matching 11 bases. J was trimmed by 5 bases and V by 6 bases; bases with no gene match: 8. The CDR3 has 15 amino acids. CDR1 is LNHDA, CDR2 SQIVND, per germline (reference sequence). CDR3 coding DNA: TGTGCCAGTAGCCCTCGGGACAGGGGGGTGGAGACCCAGTACTTC. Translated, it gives CASSPRDRGVETQYF. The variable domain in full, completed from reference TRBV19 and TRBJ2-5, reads DGGITQSPKYLFRKEGQNVTLSCEQNLNHDAMYWYRQDPGQGLRLIYYSQIVNDFQKGDIAEGYSVSREKKESFPLTVTSAQKNPTAFYLCASSPRDRGVETQYFGPGTRLLVL.

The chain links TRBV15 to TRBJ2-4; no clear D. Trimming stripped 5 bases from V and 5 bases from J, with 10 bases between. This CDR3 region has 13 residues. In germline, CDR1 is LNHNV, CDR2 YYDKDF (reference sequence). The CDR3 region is CATSSRRQNIQYF. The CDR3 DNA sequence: TGTGCCACCAGCTCCCGCAGGCAAAACATTCAGTACTTC.

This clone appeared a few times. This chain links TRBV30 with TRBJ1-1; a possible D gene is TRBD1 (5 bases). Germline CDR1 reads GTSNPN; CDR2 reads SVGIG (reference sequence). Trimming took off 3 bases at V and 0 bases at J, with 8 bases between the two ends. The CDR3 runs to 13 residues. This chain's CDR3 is CAWRRGVNTEAFF. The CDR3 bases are TGTGCCTGGAGGCGGGGGGTGAACACTGAAGCTTTCTTT.

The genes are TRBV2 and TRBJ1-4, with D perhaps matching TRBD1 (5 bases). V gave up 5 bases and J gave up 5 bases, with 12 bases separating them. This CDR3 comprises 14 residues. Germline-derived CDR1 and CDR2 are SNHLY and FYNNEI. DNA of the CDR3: TGTGCCAGCAGTTTGGGGCCGACAAATGAAAAACTGTTTTTT. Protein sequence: CASSLGPTNEKLFF.

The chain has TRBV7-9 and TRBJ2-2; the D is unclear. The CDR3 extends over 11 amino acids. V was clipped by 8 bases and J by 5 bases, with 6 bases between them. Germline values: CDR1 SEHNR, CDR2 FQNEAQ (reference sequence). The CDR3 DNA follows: TGTGCCAGCCGAGGAACCGGGGAGCTGTTTTTT. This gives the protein CASRGTGELFF.

In DNA, the CDR3 is TGTGCCAGCAGTTACTCCGGGACAGGGAACCCCGGGTACTTC. Translation: CASSYSGTGNPGYF. The V and J genes are TRBV6-5 and TRBJ2-7; TRBD1 matches at 9 bases. Germline V gives CDR1 MNHEY, CDR2 SVGAGI. CDR3 length equals 14 residues. Trimming removed 0 bases from V and 12 bases from J; junction bases left unmatched: 9.

The CDR3 bases are TGTGCCAGCATAGGGACAGGATTTCTGGGGCATAGCATTCAGTACTTC. It is translated as CASIGTGFLGHSIQYF. The chain has TRBV6-6 and TRBJ2-4; TRBD1 matches 8 bases. Germline CDR1 and CDR2: MNHNY and SVGAGI (reference sequence). This CDR3 has 16 residues. The ends lost 7 bases at V and 9 bases at J; junction bases unmatched: 17.